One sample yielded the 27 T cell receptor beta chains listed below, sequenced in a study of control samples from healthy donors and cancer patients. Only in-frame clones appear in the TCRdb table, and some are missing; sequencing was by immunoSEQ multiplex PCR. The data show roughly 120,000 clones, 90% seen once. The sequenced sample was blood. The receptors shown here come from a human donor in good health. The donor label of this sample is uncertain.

The CDR3 reads CASSPKEALYGYTF. The CDR3 DNA sequence: TGTGCCAGCAGCCCTAAGGAAGCCCTCTATGGCTACACCTTC. The chain is built from TRBV21-1 and TRBJ1-2. TRBV21-1 corresponds to a pseudogene. The CDR3 sequence is 14 residues long.

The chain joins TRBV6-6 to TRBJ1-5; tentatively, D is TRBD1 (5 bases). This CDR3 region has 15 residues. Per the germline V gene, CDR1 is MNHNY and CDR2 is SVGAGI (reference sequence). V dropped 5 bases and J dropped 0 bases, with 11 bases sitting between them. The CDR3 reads CASSRQTDSNQPQHF. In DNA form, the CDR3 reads TGTGCCAGCAGTCGTCAGACAGATAGCAATCAGCCCCAGCATTTT.

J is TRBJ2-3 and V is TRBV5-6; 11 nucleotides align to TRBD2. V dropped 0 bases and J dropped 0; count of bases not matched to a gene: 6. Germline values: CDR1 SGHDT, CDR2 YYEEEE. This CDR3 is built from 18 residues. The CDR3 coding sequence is TGTGCCAGCAGCTTGGGACTAGCGGGGTTACCTAGCACAGATACGCAGTATTTT. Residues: CASSLGLAGLPSTDTQYF.

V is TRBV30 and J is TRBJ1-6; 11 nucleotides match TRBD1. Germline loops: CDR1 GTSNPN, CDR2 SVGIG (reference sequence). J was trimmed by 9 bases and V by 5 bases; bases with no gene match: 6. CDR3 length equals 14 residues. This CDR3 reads CAWRGQGAGSPLHF. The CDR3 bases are TGTGCCTGGCGAGGACAGGGGGCAGGTTCACCCCTCCACTTT.

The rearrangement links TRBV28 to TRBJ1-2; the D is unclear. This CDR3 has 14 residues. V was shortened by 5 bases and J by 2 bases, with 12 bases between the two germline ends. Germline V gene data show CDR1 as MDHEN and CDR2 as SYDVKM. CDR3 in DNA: TGTGCCAGCAGTCCCCGTCTTCTGAACTATGGCTACACCTTC. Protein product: CASSPRLLNYGYTF.

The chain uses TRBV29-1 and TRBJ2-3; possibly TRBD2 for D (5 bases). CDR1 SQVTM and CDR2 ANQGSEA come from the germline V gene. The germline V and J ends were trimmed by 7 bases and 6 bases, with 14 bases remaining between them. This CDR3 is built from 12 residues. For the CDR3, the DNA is TGCAGCGCTTCACCCCCGGGGGATACGCAGTATTTT. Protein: CSASPPGDTQYF.

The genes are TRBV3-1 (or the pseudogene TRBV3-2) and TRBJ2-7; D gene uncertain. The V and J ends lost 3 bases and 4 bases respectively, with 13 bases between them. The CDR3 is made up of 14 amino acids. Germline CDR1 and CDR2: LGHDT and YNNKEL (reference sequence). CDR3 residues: CASSHAVAGYEQYF. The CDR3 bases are TGTGCCAGCAGCCACGCGGTCGCTGGGTACGAGCAGTACTTC.

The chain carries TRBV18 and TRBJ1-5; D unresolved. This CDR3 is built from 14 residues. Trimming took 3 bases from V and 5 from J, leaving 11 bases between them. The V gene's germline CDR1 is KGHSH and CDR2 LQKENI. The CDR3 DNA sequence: TGTGCCAGCTCACCCACGACCGGGGATCAGCCCCAGCATTTT. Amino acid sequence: CASSPTTGDQPQHF.

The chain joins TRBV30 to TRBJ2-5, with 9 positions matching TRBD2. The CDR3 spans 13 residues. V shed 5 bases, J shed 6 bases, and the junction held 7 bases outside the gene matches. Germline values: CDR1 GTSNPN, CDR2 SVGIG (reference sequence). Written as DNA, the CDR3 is TGTGCCTGGGCCGGGACTAGCATGAAGACCCAGTACTTC. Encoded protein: CAWAGTSMKTQYF.

The CDR3 loop reads CASSQDPGALANTGELFF. The CDR3 region has the DNA TGTGCCAGCAGCCAAGACCCGGGGGCACTCGCGAACACCGGGGAGCTGTTTTTT. The V and J genes are TRBV3-1 (or the pseudogene TRBV3-2) and TRBJ2-2, with D possibly called TRBD1 or TRBD2 (6 bases each). This CDR3 contains 18 residues. With 0 bases removed from V and 0 bases from J, the gap between germline ends came to 14 bases. Looked up from germline, CDR1 is LGHDT and CDR2 is YNNKEL (reference sequence).

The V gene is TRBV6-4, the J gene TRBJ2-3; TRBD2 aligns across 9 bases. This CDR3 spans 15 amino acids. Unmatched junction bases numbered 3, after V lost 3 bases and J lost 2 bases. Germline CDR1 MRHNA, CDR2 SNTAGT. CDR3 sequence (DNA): TGTGCCAGCAGTGAAGCGGGGGGCGCCACAGATACGCAGTATTTT. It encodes CASSEAGGATDTQYF.

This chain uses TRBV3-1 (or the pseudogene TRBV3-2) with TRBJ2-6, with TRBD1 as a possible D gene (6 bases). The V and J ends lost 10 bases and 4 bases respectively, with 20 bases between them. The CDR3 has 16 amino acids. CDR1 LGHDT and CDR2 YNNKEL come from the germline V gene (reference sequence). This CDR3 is CATQNQGIAGANVLTF. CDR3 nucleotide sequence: TGTGCCACACAGAACCAGGGGATCGCCGGGGCCAACGTCCTGACTTTC.

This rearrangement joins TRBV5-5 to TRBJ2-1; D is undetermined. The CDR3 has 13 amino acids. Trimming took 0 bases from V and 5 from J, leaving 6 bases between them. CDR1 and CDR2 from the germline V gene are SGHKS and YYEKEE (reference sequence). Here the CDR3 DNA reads TGTGCCAGCAGCTTGGACAGACACAATGAGCAGTTCTTC. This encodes CASSLDRHNEQFF.

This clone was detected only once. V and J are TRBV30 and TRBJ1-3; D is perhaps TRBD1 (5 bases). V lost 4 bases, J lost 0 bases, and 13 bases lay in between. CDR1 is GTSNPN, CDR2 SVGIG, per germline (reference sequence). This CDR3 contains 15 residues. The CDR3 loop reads CAWNRDADSGNTIYF. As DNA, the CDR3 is TGTGCCTGGAATCGGGACGCGGACTCTGGAAACACCATATATTTT.

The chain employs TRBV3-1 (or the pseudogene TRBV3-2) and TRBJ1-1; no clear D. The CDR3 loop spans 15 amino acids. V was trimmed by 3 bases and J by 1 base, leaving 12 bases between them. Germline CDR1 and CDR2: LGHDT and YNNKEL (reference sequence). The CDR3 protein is CASSHPGYSNTEAFF. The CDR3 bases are TGTGCCAGCAGCCACCCGGGCTATTCGAACACTGAAGCTTTCTTT.

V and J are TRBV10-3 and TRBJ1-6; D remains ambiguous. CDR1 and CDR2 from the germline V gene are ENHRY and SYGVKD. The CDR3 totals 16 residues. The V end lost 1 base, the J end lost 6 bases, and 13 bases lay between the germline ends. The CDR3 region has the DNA TGTGCCATCAGTGAGTTAAGGTACGAAGCTAATTCACCCCTCCACTTT. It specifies CAISELRYEANSPLHF.

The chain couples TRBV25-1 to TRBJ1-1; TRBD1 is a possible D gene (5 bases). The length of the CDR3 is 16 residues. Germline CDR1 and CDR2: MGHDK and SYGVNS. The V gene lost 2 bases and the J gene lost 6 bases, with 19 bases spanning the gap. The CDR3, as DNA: TGTGCCAGCAGTGAAGCAGTCGGGACTCTGCTGGCTGAAGCTTTCTTT. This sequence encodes CASSEAVGTLLAEAFF.

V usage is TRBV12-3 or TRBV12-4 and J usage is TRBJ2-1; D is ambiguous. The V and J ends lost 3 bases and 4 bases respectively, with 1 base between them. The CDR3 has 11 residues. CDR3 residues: CASSLYNEQFF. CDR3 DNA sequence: TGTGCCAGCAGTTTGTACAATGAGCAGTTCTTC.

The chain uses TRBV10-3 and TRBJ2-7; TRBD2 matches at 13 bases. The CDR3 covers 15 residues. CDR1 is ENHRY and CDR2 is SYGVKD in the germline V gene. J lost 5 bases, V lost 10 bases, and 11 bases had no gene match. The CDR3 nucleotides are TGTGCCACCTGTCCCGGGACTAGCGGGGTCCACGAGCAGTACTTC. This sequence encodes CATCPGTSGVHEQYF.

In DNA form, the CDR3 reads TGTGCCAGCAGCTTAAAGGACCGGTCTTTATACGAGAACACTGAAGCTTTCTTT. Translated, it gives CASSLKDRSLYENTEAFF. The V gene is TRBV7-8, the J gene TRBJ1-1; no clear D. Germline V gene data show CDR1 as SGHVS and CDR2 as FQNEAQ. Trimming shortened V by 2 bases and J by 1 base, and 20 bases separated the two germline ends. The CDR3 covers 18 residues.

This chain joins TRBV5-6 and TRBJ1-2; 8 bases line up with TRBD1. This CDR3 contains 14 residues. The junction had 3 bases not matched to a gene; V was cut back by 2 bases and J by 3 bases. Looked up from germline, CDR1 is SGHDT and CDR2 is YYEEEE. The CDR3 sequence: CASSFSDRDYGYTF. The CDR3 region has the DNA TGTGCCAGCAGCTTTTCGGACAGGGACTATGGCTACACCTTC.

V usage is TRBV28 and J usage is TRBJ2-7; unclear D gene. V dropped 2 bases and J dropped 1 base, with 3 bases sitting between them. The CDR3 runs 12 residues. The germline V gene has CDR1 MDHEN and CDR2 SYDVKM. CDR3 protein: CASSLESYEQYF. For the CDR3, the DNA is TGTGCCAGCAGTTTAGAATCCTACGAGCAGTACTTC. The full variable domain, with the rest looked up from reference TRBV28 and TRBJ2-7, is DVKVTQSSRYLVKRTGEKVFLECVQDMDHENMFWYRQDPGLGLRLIYFSYDVKMKEKGDIPEGYSVSREKKERFSLILESASTNQTSMYLCASSLESYEQYFGPGTRLTVT.

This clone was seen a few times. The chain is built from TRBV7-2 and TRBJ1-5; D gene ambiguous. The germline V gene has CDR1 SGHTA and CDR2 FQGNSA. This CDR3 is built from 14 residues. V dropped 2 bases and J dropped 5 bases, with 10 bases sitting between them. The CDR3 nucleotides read TGTGCCAGCAGCTTAAATAGTATCCATCAGCCCCAGCATTTT. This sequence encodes CASSLNSIHQPQHF.

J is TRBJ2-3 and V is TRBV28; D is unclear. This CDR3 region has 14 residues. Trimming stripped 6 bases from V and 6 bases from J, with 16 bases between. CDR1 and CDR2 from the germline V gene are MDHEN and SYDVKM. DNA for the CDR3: TGTGCCAGCAGCCCGCTGGCGGTCCGGGATACGCAGTATTTT. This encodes CASSPLAVRDTQYF.

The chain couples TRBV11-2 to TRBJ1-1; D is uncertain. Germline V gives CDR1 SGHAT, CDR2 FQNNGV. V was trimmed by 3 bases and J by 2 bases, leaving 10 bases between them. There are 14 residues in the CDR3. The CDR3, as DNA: TGTGCCAGCAGCTTGCCAGGACTAAACACTGAAGCTTTCTTT. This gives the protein CASSLPGLNTEAFF.

In DNA form, the CDR3 reads TGTGCCACCAGTGACCCTGCACAGACTGGAAACACCATATATTTT. Translating it yields CATSDPAQTGNTIYF. The chain links TRBV24-1 to TRBJ1-3; no reliable D call. The V and J ends lost 4 bases and 2 bases respectively, with 11 bases between them. Germline CDR1 KGHDR, CDR2 SFDVKD. The CDR3 consists of 15 residues.

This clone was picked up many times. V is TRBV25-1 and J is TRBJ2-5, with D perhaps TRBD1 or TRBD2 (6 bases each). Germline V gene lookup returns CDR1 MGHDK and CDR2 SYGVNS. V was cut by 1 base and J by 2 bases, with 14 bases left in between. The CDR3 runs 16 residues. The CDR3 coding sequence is TGTGCCAGCAGTGAATCCCGGGGGCGCAGACAAGAGACCCAGTACTTC. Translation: CASSESRGRRQETQYF.